Given below is one T cell receptor (beta chain) in context. The study ran its PCR with 60 Vbeta and 13 Jbeta primers. Using immunoSEQ multiplex PCR, the repertoire was profiled, and TCRdb retains in-frame clones only, with some absent. The repertoire holds about 130,000 clones, roughly 84% seen once, with 0.95% to 1.5% in the top ten. These data come from a study of cytomegalovirus exposure and HLA in healthy donors. The CDR3 runs to 11 residues. Trimming cost V 3 bases and J 8 bases, with 7 bases left between them. Germline V gene data show CDR1 as SGHAT and CDR2 as FQNNGV. The chain is built from TRBV11-2 and TRBJ1-1; no clear D. The specimen sequenced was PBMCs. The sequence was collected from a girl between 2 and 10 years old in good health and CMV-seronegative. CDR3 region: CASSLFREAFF. The CDR3 nucleotides read TGTGCCAGCAGCTTGTTCCGGGAAGCTTTCTTT.